The 27 T cell receptor beta chains listed next were all sequenced from one sample in a study of radiation and T cells in renal cell carcinoma. The data were produced by immunoSEQ multiplex PCR, yet TCRdb's version contains in-frame clones alone and is incomplete. The sample shows about 140,000 clones, approximately 82% of them seen only once. The time point: baseline pretreatment blood. The treatment was: 15 Gy SBRT to primary tumor, nephrectomy 4 weeks later. The sequencing used blood, collected from a patient whose treatment included radiotherapy and nephrectomy. These TCRs come from a woman aged 45-60 years with renal cell carcinoma.

The CDR3 DNA is TGTGCCAGTAGTTCAGGGGGCGTCGAAAGCACTGAAGCTTTCTTT. It translates to CASSSGGVESTEAFF. The gene calls are TRBV19 and TRBJ1-1; TRBD1 agrees at 8 bases. V lost 5 bases, J lost 4 bases, and 9 bases stayed unmatched. CDR1 is LNHDA and CDR2 is SQIVND in the germline V gene (reference sequence). There are 15 residues in the CDR3.

The J gene is TRBJ1-4, the V gene TRBV6-1; D is possibly TRBD1 (5 bases). The CDR3 extends over 15 amino acids. CDR1 MNHNS and CDR2 SASEGT come from the germline V gene. V lost 6 bases and J lost 0, with 11 bases in between. The CDR3 DNA follows: TGTGCCAGCAGCCCTACAGGAACAACTAATGAAAAACTGTTTTTT. It yields the protein CASSPTGTTNEKLFF.

As concerns this clone: A junction end diverges from the germline sequence, so it may reflect a read error. The J gene is TRBJ2-7, the V gene TRBV20-1, with D uncertain. Germline V gene data show CDR1 as DFQATT and CDR2 as SNEGSKA (reference sequence). CDR3 length equals 10 residues. The CDR3 is CSANSHEQYF. DNA of the CDR3: TGCAGTGCCAACTCCCACGAGCAGTACTTC.

The rearrangement uses TRBV6-5 and TRBJ2-7; 8 bases are shared with TRBD2. Germline loops: CDR1 MNHEY, CDR2 SVGAGI. The CDR3 covers 14 residues. After removal of 6 bases from V and 0 bases from J, the junction contained 4 bases not matched to a gene. The CDR3 loop is CASSHSGTSYEQYF. The DNA for the CDR3 is TGTGCCAGCAGCCATAGCGGGACCTCCTACGAGCAGTACTTC.

The gene calls are TRBV12-5 and TRBJ1-2, with D unresolved. CDR3 size: 13 residues. Germline V gene sequence: CDR1 LGHNT, CDR2 FRNRAP. V was trimmed by 5 bases and J by 1 base, leaving 8 bases between them. The chain's CDR3 is CASGTGNNYGYTF. In DNA form, the CDR3 reads TGTGCTAGTGGTACCGGGAATAACTATGGCTACACCTTC. Full variable domain (missing parts from reference TRBV12-5 and TRBJ1-2): DARVTQTPRHKVTEMGQEVTMRCQPILGHNTVFWYRQTMMQGLELLAYFRNRAPLDDSGMPKDRFSAEMPDATLATLKIQPSEPRDSAVYFCASGTGNNYGYTFGSGTRLTVV.

This rearrangement joins TRBV5-4 to TRBJ1-4; TRBD1 matches 9 bases. V dropped 4 bases and J dropped 5; count of bases not matched to a gene: 6. This CDR3 has 15 residues. Germline V lookup: CDR1 SGHNT, CDR2 YYREEE (reference sequence). The CDR3 sequence is CASSLLGTGNEKLFF. The DNA for the CDR3 is TGTGCCAGCAGCCTCTTGGGGACAGGGAATGAAAAACTGTTTTTT.

V is TRBV9 and J is TRBJ1-1; 7 nucleotides agree with TRBD1. Germline V lookup: CDR1 SGDLS, CDR2 YYNGEE. The length of the CDR3 is 14 residues. V gave up 2 bases and J gave up 4 bases; unmatched junction bases: 5. CDR3 sequence (DNA): TGTGCCAGCAGCGTCGGACAGGCAAGCACTGAAGCTTTCTTT. It encodes CASSVGQASTEAFF.

V gene TRBV5-1 combines with J gene TRBJ2-7, with no clear D. V lost 4 bases and J 1 base, leaving 12 bases between the germline ends. The CDR3 runs 14 residues. Germline CDR1 is SGHRS and CDR2 is YFSETQ. The CDR3, as DNA: TGCGCCAGCAGCAGAGACACGGGTTCCTACGAGCAGTACTTC. Translating gives CASSRDTGSYEQYF. The full variable domain, in which reference TRBV5-1 and TRBJ2-7 provide the parts outside the CDR3, is KAGVTQTPRYLIKTRGQQVTLSCSPISGHRSVSWYQQTPGQGLQFLFEYFSETQRNKGNFPGRFSGRQFSNSRSEMNVSTLELGDSALYLCASSRDTGSYEQYFGPGTRLTVT.

This sequence joins TRBV19 and TRBJ1-2; D remains unclear. Trimming shortened V by 8 bases and J by 2 bases, and 12 bases separated the two germline ends. This CDR3 contains 13 residues. Germline CDR1 LNHDA, CDR2 SQIVND (reference sequence). CDR3 nucleotide sequence: TGTGCCAGTCATCCCCCAGGCAACTATGGCTACACCTTC. As protein: CASHPPGNYGYTF. Complete variable domain (other parts from reference TRBV19 and TRBJ1-2): DGGITQSPKYLFRKEGQNVTLSCEQNLNHDAMYWYRQDPGQGLRLIYYSQIVNDFQKGDIAEGYSVSREKKESFPLTVTSAQKNPTAFYLCASHPPGNYGYTFGSGTRLTVV.

V gene TRBV27 combines with J gene TRBJ2-2, with no clear D. Germline CDR1 is MNHEY and CDR2 is SMNVEV (reference sequence). Trimming took off 1 base at V and 2 bases at J, with 5 bases between the two ends. The length of the CDR3 is 14 residues. CDR3 nucleotide sequence: TGTGCCAGCAGTTTATGGCTAAACACCGGGGAGCTGTTTTTT. It is translated as CASSLWLNTGELFF.

V gene TRBV6-5 combines with J gene TRBJ1-1; D is possibly TRBD1 (6 bases). The V end lost 2 bases, the J end lost 8 bases, and 21 bases lay between the germline ends. The CDR3 length is 16 residues. Germline assignment: CDR1 MNHEY and CDR2 SVGAGI. In DNA, the CDR3 is TGTGCCAGCAGTTACAGTGTCAGGGGAGGTCGTGTCGAAGCTTTCTTT. This translates into CASSYSVRGGRVEAFF.

This chain uses TRBV4-2 with TRBJ2-3; 9 positions agree with TRBD1. Germline V lookup: CDR1 LGHNA, CDR2 YNFKEQ. This CDR3 is built from 16 residues. V trimming: 4 bases; J trimming: 0 bases; junction bases outside the gene matches: 5. CDR3 coding DNA: TGTGCCAGCAGCCGGGACAGGGCCACTAGCACAGATACGCAGTATTTT. Translating it yields CASSRDRATSTDTQYF.

The sample holds one count of this clone. The chain couples TRBV2 to TRBJ2-7; TRBD1 aligns across 9 bases. In germline, CDR1 is SNHLY, CDR2 FYNNEI. V shed 7 bases and J 2 bases; nucleotides not matched to a gene: 12. The CDR3 runs to 16 residues. The CDR3 here is CASTTDRDRDAYEQYF. In DNA, the CDR3 is TGTGCCAGCACCACGGACCGGGACAGGGATGCCTACGAGCAGTACTTC.

The CDR3 DNA reads as TGTGCCAGCAGCCAAGATCAAGGGGACACTGAAGCTTTCTTT. This codes for CASSQDQGDTEAFF. This rearrangement joins TRBV14 to TRBJ1-1; possibly TRBD1 for D (5 bases). CDR1 and CDR2 from the germline V gene are SGHDN and FVKESK. Trimming took 0 bases from V and 3 from J, leaving 8 bases between them. The CDR3 length is 14 residues. The whole variable domain, filled in from reference TRBV14 and TRBJ1-1, reads EAGVTQFPSHSVIEKGQTVTLRCDPISGHDNLYWYRRVMGKEIKFLLHFVKESKQDESGMPNNRFLAERTGGTYSTLKVQPAELEDSGVYFCASSQDQGDTEAFFGQGTRLTVV.

The gene calls are TRBV5-1 and TRBJ2-2; D remains ambiguous. Germline lookup yields CDR1 SGHRS and CDR2 YFSETQ. Trimming removed 4 bases at V and 4 bases at J, with 14 bases between. This CDR3 is built from 15 residues. DNA of the CDR3: TGCGCCAGCAGCGGAGAGACGTTGACCACCGGGGAGCTGTTTTTT. It specifies CASSGETLTTGELFF.

The chain joins TRBV9 to TRBJ2-2; 7 bases map to TRBD2. CDR1 and CDR2 from the germline V gene are SGDLS and YYNGEE. V shed 2 bases, J shed 4 bases, and the junction held 11 bases outside the gene matches. CDR3 length equals 17 residues. Here the CDR3 reads CASSVDLAGAGTGELFF. The CDR3 DNA reads TGTGCCAGCAGCGTTGATCTGGCGGGAGCCGGCACCGGGGAGCTGTTTTTT.

CDR3 bases: TGCGCCAGCAGCCCTTGGTTGGACTCATTTAGCTACGAGCAGTACTTC. Its translation: CASSPWLDSFSYEQYF. V usage is TRBV5-1 and J usage is TRBJ2-7, with D possibly being TRBD2 (5 bases). V was trimmed by 4 bases and J by 3 bases, leaving 20 bases between them. The length of the CDR3 is 16 residues. The germline gives CDR1 SGHRS, CDR2 YFSETQ.

This chain joins TRBV15 and TRBJ2-7, with no clear D. The V gene's germline CDR1 is LNHNV and CDR2 YYDKDF (reference sequence). V lost 5 bases and J 0 bases, leaving 11 bases between the germline ends. The CDR3 is 14 amino acids. The chain's CDR3 is CATSAGPSSYEQYF. The CDR3, as DNA: TGTGCCACCAGCGCCGGACCGAGCTCCTACGAGCAGTACTTC.

This sequence joins TRBV7-2 and TRBJ2-7; D remains unclear. V lost 0 bases to trimming and J lost 5 bases, with 2 bases between them. Per the germline V gene, CDR1 is SGHTA and CDR2 is FQGNSA. The CDR3 loop spans 11 amino acids. For the CDR3, the DNA is TGTGCCAGCAGCTTAGCGAACGAGCAGTACTTC. Its translation is CASSLANEQYF.

The genes are TRBV7-2 and TRBJ2-1; D gene unclear. Germline lookup yields CDR1 SGHTA and CDR2 FQGNSA. With 1 base removed from V and 6 bases from J, the gap between germline ends came to 10 bases. CDR3 length: 14 amino acids. CDR3 region: CASSLGGLTNEQFF. The CDR3 DNA reads TGTGCCAGCAGCTTAGGGGGTCTTACCAATGAGCAGTTCTTC. Looking up the rest from reference TRBV7-2 and TRBJ2-1 gives the full variable domain: GAGVSQSPSNKVTEKGKDVELRCDPISGHTALYWYRQSLGQGLEFLIYFQGNSAPDKSGLPSDRFSAERTGGSVSTLTIQRTQQEDSAVYLCASSLGGLTNEQFFGPGTRLTVL.

The chain is built from TRBV6-5 and TRBJ1-4; D not resolved. V was cut by 4 bases and J by 3 bases, with 12 bases left in between. Germline V gives CDR1 MNHEY, CDR2 SVGAGI. The CDR3 sequence is 15 residues long. CDR3 sequence: CASSSAGSANEKLFF. Written as DNA, the CDR3 is TGTGCCAGCAGTTCGGCGGGATCGGCTAATGAAAAACTGTTTTTT.

CDR3 sequence (DNA): TGTGCCAGTAGTCTACGCCGGGACAGGCAACTCTACGAGCAGTACTTC. It encodes CASSLRRDRQLYEQYF. This chain uses TRBV19 with TRBJ2-7; 8 bases match TRBD1. The CDR3 spans 16 residues. J lost 3 bases, V lost 5 bases, and 12 bases had no gene match. In germline, CDR1 is LNHDA, CDR2 SQIVND (reference sequence). The whole variable domain, remainder taken from reference TRBV19 and TRBJ2-7, is DGGITQSPKYLFRKEGQNVTLSCEQNLNHDAMYWYRQDPGQGLRLIYYSQIVNDFQKGDIAEGYSVSREKKESFPLTVTSAQKNPTAFYLCASSLRRDRQLYEQYFGPGTRLTVT.

The chain uses TRBV7-6 and TRBJ2-5; D is undetermined. This CDR3 is built from 12 residues. V was trimmed by 7 bases and J by 5 bases, leaving 11 bases between them. Germline V gene sequence: CDR1 SGHVS, CDR2 FNYEAQ. CDR3 nucleotide sequence: TGTGCCAGCAAGGCAGTCGGGGAGACCCAGTACTTC. This codes for CASKAVGETQYF. The full variable domain, completed using reference TRBV7-6 and TRBJ2-5, is GAGVSQSPRYKVTKRGQDVALRCDPISGHVSLYWYRQALGQGPEFLTYFNYEAQQDKSGLPNDRFSAERPEGSISTLTIQRTEQRDSAMYRCASKAVGETQYFGPGTRLLVL.

The CDR3 loop is CASSQERGYGETQYF. The CDR3 DNA reads TGCGCCAGCAGCCAAGAAAGGGGCTACGGAGAGACCCAGTACTTC. V gene TRBV4-1 combines with J gene TRBJ2-5, with D possibly being TRBD1 (5 bases). V lost 0 bases to trimming and J lost 4 bases, with 12 bases between them. The CDR3 totals 15 residues. In germline, CDR1 is MGHRA, CDR2 YSYEKL.

This clone came up once. The chain recombines TRBV6-5 with TRBJ2-4; the match to TRBD1 covers 9 bases. V dropped 4 bases and J dropped 11; count of bases not matched to a gene: 6. The CDR3 length is 13 residues. Per the germline V gene, CDR1 is MNHEY and CDR2 is SVGAGI. CDR3 coding DNA: TGTGCCAGCAGTTCCCCCGGACAGGGGCTTCAGTACTTC. It specifies CASSSPGQGLQYF.

The J gene is TRBJ2-3, the V gene TRBV29-1; 7 nucleotides align to TRBD2. The trim removed 6 bases at V and 0 bases at J, leaving 6 bases unmatched. The CDR3 loop spans 14 amino acids. The germline CDR1 and CDR2 sequences are SQVTM and ANQGSEA. CDR3 bases: TGCAGCGTCGTAACTAGCGAAAGCACAGATACGCAGTATTTT. Translated, it gives CSVVTSESTDTQYF.

The chain has TRBV2 and TRBJ2-7, with 7 positions matching TRBD1. Germline values: CDR1 SNHLY, CDR2 FYNNEI. J gave up 5 bases and V 3 bases, and 10 bases lay outside the gene matches. This CDR3 contains 15 residues. The DNA for the CDR3 is TGTGCCAGCAGTGATGAGAGACAGGGAGTCGACGAGCAGTACTTC. This translates into CASSDERQGVDEQYF.